This T cell receptor beta chain was retrieved from a study of cytomegalovirus exposure and HLA in healthy donors. Study-wide results and caveats: Previous analysis showed most TCR beta V segments were productive about 87% or about 30% of the time.

Germline V gene sequence: CDR1 SQVTM, CDR2 ANQGSEA. Trimming took off 6 bases at V and 11 bases at J, with 13 bases between the two ends. The CDR3 loop spans 10 amino acids. Use of 60 Vbeta and 13 Jbeta primers characterized the PCR. Some clones are missing from TCRdb's copy, which holds only in-frame ones; the method was immunoSEQ multiplex PCR. The sample shows around 150,000 clones, 87% of them seen only once. Turning to this clone: The target antigen is unknown.

The specimen was PBMCs. The J gene is TRBJ1-2, the V gene TRBV29-1; maybe TRBD1 (5 bases). This receptor was obtained from a woman between 25 and 40 years old in good health and CMV-seronegative. CDR3 bases: TGCAGCGTAACCACGGGGGGGTACACCTTC. Translation: CSVTTGGYTF.